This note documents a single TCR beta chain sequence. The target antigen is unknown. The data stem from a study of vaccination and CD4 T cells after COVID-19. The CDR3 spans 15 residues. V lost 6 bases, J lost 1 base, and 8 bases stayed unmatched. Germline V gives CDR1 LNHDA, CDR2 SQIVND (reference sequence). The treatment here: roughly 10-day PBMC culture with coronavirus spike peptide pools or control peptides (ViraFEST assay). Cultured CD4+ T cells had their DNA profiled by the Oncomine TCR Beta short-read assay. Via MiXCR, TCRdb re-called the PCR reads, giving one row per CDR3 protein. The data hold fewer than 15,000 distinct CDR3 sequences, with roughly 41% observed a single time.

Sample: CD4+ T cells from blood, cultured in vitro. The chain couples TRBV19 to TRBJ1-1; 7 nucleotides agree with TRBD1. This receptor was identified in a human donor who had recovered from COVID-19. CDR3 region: CASSTGDSRNTEAFF. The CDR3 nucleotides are TGTGCCAGTAGCACTGGGGACAGCAGGAACACTGAAGCTTTCTTT.